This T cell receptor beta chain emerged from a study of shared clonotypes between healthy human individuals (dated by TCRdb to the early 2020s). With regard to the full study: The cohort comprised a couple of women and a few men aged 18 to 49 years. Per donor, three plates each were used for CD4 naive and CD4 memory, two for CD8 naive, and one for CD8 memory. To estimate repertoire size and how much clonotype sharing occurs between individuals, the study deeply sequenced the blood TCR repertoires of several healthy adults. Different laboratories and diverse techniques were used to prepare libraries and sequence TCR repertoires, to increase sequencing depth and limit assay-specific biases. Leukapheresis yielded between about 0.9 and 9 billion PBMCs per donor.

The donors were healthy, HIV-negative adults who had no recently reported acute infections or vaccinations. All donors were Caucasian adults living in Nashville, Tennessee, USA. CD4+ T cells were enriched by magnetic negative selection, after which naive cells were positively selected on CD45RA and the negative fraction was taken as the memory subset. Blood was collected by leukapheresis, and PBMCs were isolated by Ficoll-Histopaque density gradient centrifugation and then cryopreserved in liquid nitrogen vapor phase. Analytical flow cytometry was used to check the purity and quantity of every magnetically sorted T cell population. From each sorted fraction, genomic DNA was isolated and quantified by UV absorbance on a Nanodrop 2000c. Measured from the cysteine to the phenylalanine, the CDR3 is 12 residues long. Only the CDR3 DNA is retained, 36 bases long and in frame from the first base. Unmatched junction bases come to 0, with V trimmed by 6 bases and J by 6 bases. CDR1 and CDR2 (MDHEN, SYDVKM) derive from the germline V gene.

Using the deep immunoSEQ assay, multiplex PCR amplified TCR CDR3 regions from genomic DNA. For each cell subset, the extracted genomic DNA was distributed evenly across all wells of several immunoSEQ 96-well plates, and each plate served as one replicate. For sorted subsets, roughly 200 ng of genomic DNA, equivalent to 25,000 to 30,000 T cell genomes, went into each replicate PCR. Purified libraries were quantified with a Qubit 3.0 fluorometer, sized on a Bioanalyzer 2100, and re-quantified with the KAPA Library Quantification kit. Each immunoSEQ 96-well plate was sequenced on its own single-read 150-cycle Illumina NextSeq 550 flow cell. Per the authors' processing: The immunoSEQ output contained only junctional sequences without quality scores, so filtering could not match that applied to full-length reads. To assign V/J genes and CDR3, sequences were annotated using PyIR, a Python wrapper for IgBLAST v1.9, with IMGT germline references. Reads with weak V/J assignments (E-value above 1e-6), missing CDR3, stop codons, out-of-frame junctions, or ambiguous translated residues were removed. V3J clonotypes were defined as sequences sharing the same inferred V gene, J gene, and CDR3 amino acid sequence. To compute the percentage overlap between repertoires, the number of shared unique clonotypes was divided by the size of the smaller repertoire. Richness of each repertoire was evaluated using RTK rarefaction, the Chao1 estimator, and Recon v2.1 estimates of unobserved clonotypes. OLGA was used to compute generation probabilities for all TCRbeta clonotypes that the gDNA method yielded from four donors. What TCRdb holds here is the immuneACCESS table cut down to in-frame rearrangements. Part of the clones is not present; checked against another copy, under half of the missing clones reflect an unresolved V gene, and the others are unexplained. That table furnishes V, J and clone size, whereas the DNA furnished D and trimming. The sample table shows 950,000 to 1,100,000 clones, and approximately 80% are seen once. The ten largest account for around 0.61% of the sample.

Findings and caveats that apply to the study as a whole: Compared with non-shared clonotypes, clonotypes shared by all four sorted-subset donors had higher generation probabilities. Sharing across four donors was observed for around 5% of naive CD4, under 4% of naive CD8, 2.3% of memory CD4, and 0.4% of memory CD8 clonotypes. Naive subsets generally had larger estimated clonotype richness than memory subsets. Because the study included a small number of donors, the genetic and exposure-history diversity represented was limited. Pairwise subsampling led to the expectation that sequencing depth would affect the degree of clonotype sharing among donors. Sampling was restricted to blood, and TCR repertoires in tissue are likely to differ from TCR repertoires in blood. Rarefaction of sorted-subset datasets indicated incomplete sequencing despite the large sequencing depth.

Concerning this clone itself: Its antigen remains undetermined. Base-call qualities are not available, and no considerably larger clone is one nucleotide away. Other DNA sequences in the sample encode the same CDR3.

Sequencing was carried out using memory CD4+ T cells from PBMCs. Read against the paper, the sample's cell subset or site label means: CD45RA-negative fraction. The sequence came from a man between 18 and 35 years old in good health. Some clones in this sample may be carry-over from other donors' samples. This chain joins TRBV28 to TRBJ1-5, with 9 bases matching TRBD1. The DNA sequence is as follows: TGTGCCAGCAGGACAGGGGGTCAGCCCCAGCATTTT. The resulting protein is CASRTGGQPQHF.